Here is one TCR beta chain with its context. This sample stems from a study of blood T cell repertoires in COVID-19. Some clones are missing from TCRdb's copy, which holds only in-frame ones; the method was immunoSEQ multiplex PCR. Found here are 210,000 or so clones, approximately 90% of them singletons; the top ten hold about 4.8%. From germline, CDR1 is SGHVS and CDR2 FQNEAQ. The CDR3 covers 14 residues. With 5 bases removed from V and 1 base from J, the gap between germline ends came to 11 bases. Sequenced input: peripheral blood. The sequence came from a woman in her 40s with acute or convalescent COVID-19. This rearrangement joins TRBV7-8 to TRBJ2-5, with unresolved D. The CDR3 DNA follows: TGTGCCAGCAGCCTTACTATCCTCCAAGAGACCCAGTACTTC. Its translation is CASSLTILQETQYF.